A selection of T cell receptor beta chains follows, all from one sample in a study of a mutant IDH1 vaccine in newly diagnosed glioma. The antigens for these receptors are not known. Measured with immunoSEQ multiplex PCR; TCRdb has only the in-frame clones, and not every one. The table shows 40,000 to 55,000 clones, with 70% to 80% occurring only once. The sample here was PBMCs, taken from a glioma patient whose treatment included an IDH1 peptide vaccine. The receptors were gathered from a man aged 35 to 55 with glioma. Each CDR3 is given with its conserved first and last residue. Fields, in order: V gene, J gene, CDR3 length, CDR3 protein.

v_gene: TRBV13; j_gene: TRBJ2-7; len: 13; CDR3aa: CASSLNAVYEQYF
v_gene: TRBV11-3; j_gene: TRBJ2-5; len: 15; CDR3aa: CASSLSSVSGETQYF
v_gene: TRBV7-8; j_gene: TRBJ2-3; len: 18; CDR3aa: CASSLEGGSGLGTDTQYF
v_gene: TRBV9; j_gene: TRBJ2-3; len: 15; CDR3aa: CASSVEGQGTDTQYF
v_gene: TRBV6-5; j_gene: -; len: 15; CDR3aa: CASGPPGKTGYEQYF
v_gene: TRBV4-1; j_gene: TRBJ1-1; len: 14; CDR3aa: CASSNNRWNTEAFF
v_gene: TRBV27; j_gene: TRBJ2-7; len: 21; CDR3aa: CASSLSNPGLAGWVGTSEQYF
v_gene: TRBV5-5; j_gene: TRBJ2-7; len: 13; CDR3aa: CASSLLPAYEQYF
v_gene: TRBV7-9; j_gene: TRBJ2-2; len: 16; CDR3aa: CASSTSGQGGTGELFF
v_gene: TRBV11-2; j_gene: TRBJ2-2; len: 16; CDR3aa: CASSLGASRSTGELFF
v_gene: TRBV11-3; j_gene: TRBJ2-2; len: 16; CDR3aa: CASSPGTSGNTGELFF
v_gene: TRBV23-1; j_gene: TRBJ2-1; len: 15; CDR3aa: CASSRDRVSYNEQFF
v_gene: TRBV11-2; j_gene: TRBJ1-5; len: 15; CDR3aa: CASSSTRGPNQPQHF
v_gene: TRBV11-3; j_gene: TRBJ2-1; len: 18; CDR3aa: CASSLPLDRTGVRNEQFF
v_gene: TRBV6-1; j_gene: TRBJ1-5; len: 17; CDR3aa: CASSEGRGGAANQPQHF
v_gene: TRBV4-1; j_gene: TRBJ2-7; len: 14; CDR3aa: CASSQAGAAYEQYF
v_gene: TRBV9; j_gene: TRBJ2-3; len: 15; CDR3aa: CASSVGGLGADTQYF
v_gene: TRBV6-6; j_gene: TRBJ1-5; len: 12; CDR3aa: CASSYLGGPQHF
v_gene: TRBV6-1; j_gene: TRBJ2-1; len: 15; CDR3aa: CASSEASGSYHEQFF
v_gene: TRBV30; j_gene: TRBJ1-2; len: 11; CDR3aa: CAWKGEYGYTF
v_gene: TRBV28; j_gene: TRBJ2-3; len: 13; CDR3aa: CASSLGSTDTQYF
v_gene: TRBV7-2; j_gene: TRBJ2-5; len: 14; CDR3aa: CASSLAGRQETQYF
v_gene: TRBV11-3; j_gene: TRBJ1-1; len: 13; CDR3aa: CASSSGGRIRAFF
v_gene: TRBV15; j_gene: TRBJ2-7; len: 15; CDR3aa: CATSRDSSPGAEQYF
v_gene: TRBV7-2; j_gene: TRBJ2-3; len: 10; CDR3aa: CASSLNTQYF
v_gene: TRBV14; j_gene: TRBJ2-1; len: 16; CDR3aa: CASSQDFERGRGEQFF